These T cell receptor beta chains were read from a single sample in a study of OX40 agonist ivuxolimab in advanced cancers. Method: immunoSEQ multiplex PCR; TCRdb's copy keeps in-frame clones and lacks some. This sample has tens of thousands of clones, with just over 85% found just once. The sequences come from CD4+ or CD8+ T cells sorted from blood, collected in a trial of the OX40 agonist ivuxolimab. The source of these receptors is an adult with an advanced solid tumor such as melanoma, head and neck, liver or kidney cancer. CDR3s include the opening cysteine and the closing phenylalanine or tryptophan. D genes are given only for firm matches. The size entry is marked missing in some rows and otherwise reads once, few, many or a size class.

V,D,size,J,CDR3,DNA
TRBV11-1,-,-,TRBJ2-1,CASSLGGASLYNEQFF,TGTGCCAGCAGCTTAGGAGGCGCATCCCTTTACAATGAGCAGTTCTTC
TRBV30,-,once,TRBJ2-1,CAWSPLGEQFF,TGTGCCTGGAGTCCCCTGGGGGAGCAGTTCTTC
TRBV6-1,-,-,TRBJ2-7,CASSEAPDNSYEQYF,TGTGCCAGCAGTGAAGCGCCGGACAATTCCTACGAGCAGTACTTC
TRBV9,-,-,TRBJ2-5,CASSVSEQETQYF,TGTGCCAGCAGCGTCTCGGAGCAAGAGACCCAGTACTTC
TRBV4-1,TRBD1,-,TRBJ1-2,CASSLGGTGSLGYTF,TGCGCCAGCAGCCTCGGCGGGACAGGGTCATTGGGCTACACCTTC
TRBV21-1,-,-,TRBJ2-7,CASSNKGVSITGEQYF,TGTGCCAGCAGCAATAAGGGGGTCTCCATTACGGGGGAGCAGTACTTC
TRBV14,-,-,TRBJ1-3,CASSQRWGGRPSGNTIYF,TGTGCCAGCAGCCAAAGGTGGGGGGGACGACCTTCTGGAAACACCATATATTTT
TRBV27,-,-,TRBJ2-3,CASSYQRGGTDTQYF,TGTGCCAGCAGTTACCAGCGTGGGGGCACAGATACGCAGTATTTT
TRBV5-6,-,-,TRBJ2-6,CASSRTGTEFSGANVLTF,TGTGCCAGCAGCCGGACCGGGACGGAATTCTCTGGGGCCAACGTCCTGACTTTC
TRBV9,-,-,TRBJ1-3,CASSVTGSSGNTIYF,TGTGCCAGCAGCGTTACAGGGAGCTCTGGAAACACCATATATTTT
TRBV6-7,-,-,TRBJ2-6,CASRPSGANVLTF,TGTGCCAGCAGACCCTCTGGGGCCAACGTCCTGACTTTC
TRBV28,TRBD1,few,TRBJ1-5,CASIGTGGNQPQHF,TGTGCCAGCATCGGGACAGGCGGCAATCAGCCCCAGCATTTT
TRBV30,-,-,TRBJ1-1,CAWYSSRDTEAFF,TGTGCCTGGTATAGCAGCAGGGACACTGAAGCTTTCTTT
TRBV18,-,-,TRBJ2-7,CASSPLAGAEQYF,TGTGCCAGCTCACCACTGGCAGGGGCTGAGCAGTACTTC
TRBV13,-,-,TRBJ1-1,CASSEAARFTEAFF,TGTGCCAGCAGTGAAGCGGCGAGGTTCACTGAAGCTTTCTTT
TRBV2,-,-,TRBJ1-5,CASSPVPYGNQPQHF,TGTGCCAGCAGCCCCGTCCCCTACGGCAATCAGCCCCAGCATTTT
TRBV6-5,TRBD1,-,TRBJ2-3,CASTDRDRGTDTQYF,TGTGCCAGCACCGACCGGGACAGGGGAACAGATACGCAGTATTTT
TRBV2,-,-,TRBJ2-5,CASSEYGVLPETQYF,TGTGCCAGCAGTGAATATGGCGTGCTACCAGAGACCCAGTACTTC
TRBV5-1,-,-,TRBJ2-7,CASSLQGSYEQYF,TGCGCCAGCAGCTTGCAGGGAAGCTACGAGCAGTACTTC
TRBV5-4,TRBD1,-,TRBJ1-3,CASSPTPGGSGNTIYF,TGTGCCAGCAGCCCAACCCCAGGGGGATCTGGAAACACCATATATTTT
TRBV28,-,-,TRBJ1-3,CASSLHGTGNTIYF,TGTGCCAGCAGTTTACATGGAACTGGAAACACCATATATTTT
TRBV11-2,-,-,TRBJ2-3,CASSRTRGSDTQYF,TGTGCCAGCAGCAGAACGCGAGGATCAGATACGCAGTATTTT
TRBV19,-,-,TRBJ1-5,CASSISAANQPQHF,TGTGCCAGTAGTATTAGTGCGGCCAATCAGCCCCAGCATTTT
TRBV5-6,-,-,TRBJ1-6,CASNPRTGLNSPLHF,TGTGCCAGCAACCCCCGTACGGGATTGAATTCACCCCTCCACTTT
TRBV19,-,once,TRBJ1-1,CASTAGHTNTEAFF,TGTGCCAGTACCGCGGGACACACGAACACTGAAGCTTTCTTT
TRBV10-2,TRBD2,-,TRBJ2-3,CASSEVIQWTSSTDTQYF,TGCGCCAGCAGTGAGGTTATTCAGTGGACTAGCTCAACAGATACGCAGTATTTT
TRBV27,-,-,TRBJ2-1,CASSFGPPSSYNEQFF,TGTGCCAGCAGTTTTGGGCCCCCGAGCTCCTACAATGAGCAGTTCTTC
TRBV15,TRBD1,few,TRBJ1-2,CATSPDDRGHGYTF,TGTGCCACCAGCCCCGATGACAGGGGTCATGGCTACACCTTC
TRBV4-1,TRBD2,-,TRBJ2-1,CASSQVSGGNNEQFF,TGCGCCAGCAGCCAAGTCAGCGGGGGGAACAATGAGCAGTTCTTC
TRBV5-4,-,-,TRBJ2-7,CASSQDNYEQYF,TGTGCCAGCAGCCAGGACAACTACGAGCAGTACTTC
TRBV27,-,-,TRBJ1-1,CASSLYGDTEAFF,TGTGCCAGCAGTTTATACGGGGACACTGAAGCTTTCTTT
TRBV9,-,-,TRBJ1-4,CASSVDPREKLFF,TGTGCCAGCAGCGTAGACCCTAGGGAAAAACTGTTTTTT
TRBV5-1,TRBD1,-,TRBJ2-3,CASSSTGPSTDTQYF,TGCGCCAGCAGCTCGACAGGGCCCAGCACAGATACGCAGTATTTT
TRBV18,TRBD2,-,TRBJ2-2,CASSPRGDTGELFF,TGTGCCAGCTCACCCCGGGGGGACACCGGGGAGCTGTTTTTT
TRBV10-1,-,-,TRBJ2-2,CASSESGTANTGELFF,TGCGCCAGCAGTGAGTCCGGCACCGCGAACACCGGGGAGCTGTTTTTT
TRBV28,-,-,TRBJ2-2,CACGAANTGELFF,TGTGCCTGCGGAGCGGCGAACACCGGGGAGCTGTTTTTT